This T cell receptor beta chain was profiled in a study of cytomegalovirus exposure and HLA in healthy donors. Primers: 60 Vbeta forward and 13 Jbeta reverse. This table comes from immunoSEQ multiplex PCR, and its TCRdb copy is limited to in-frame clones, with some not included. The sample shows fewer than 250,000 clones, under 80% of them seen only once. Germline V gene data show CDR1 as LGHNA and CDR2 as YNFKEQ. Unmatched junction bases numbered 5, after V lost 0 bases and J lost 4 bases. This CDR3 is built from 16 residues. The chain joins TRBV4-2 to TRBJ2-3, with TRBD2 matching over 9 bases. The receptor was derived from a man in his thirties or forties in good health and CMV-seropositive. Specimen: PBMCs. The CDR3 region is CASSQDRVAGADTQYF. The CDR3 DNA reads as TGTGCCAGCAGCCAAGATCGGGTAGCGGGGGCAGATACGCAGTATTTT.